This entry lists 19 T cell receptor beta chains sequenced from one sample in a study of T cells in Graves' hyperthyroidism and ophthalmopathy. Researchers amplified the TCR beta CDR3 regions from RNA transcripts. The TCR CDR3 was amplified in a first-round RT-PCR using the HTBI primer set. MiXCR, run by TCRdb on the multiplex PCR reads, gives a single entry per CDR3 protein. The table records about half a million distinct CDR3 sequences, approximately 23% of them present only once. Sequenced sample: blood. These receptors were taken from a woman aged 65 to 85 with Graves' ophthalmopathy.

This clonotype was seen only a few times. V is TRBV6-1 and J is TRBJ2-1; D is perhaps TRBD1 (5 bases). V was cut by 6 bases and J by 5 bases, with 11 bases left in between. Germline CDR1 and CDR2: MNHNS and SASEGT. This CDR3 region has 13 residues. CDR3 loop: CASRPTTDNEQFF. CDR3 in DNA: TGTGCCAGCAGACCTACGACAGACAATGAGCAGTTCTTC.

The chain carries TRBV12-3 or TRBV12-4 and TRBJ1-6; 8 bases are a match to TRBD1. V dropped 2 bases and J dropped 8; count of bases not matched to a gene: 2. This CDR3 spans 14 amino acids. CDR3 protein: CASSLQGAHSPLHF. CDR3 DNA sequence: TGTGCCAGCAGTTTACAGGGGGCTCATTCACCCCTCCACTTT.

This clonotype was seen ten or more times. The genes are TRBV20-1 and TRBJ1-2; the D gene is possibly TRBD1 (5 bases). Trimming removed 5 bases from V and 7 bases from J, with 23 bases in between. Per the germline V gene, CDR1 is DFQATT and CDR2 is SNEGSKA (reference sequence). The CDR3 loop spans 15 amino acids. Written as DNA, the CDR3 is TGCAGTGCTTTGACTAGCGGGGCTACTGCTATTGGCTACACCTTC. Its protein is CSALTSGATAIGYTF.

This clonotype was recorded a few times. The CDR3 is CSARDMGAAGNTIYF. The CDR3 DNA is TGCAGTGCTAGAGATATGGGGGCTGCTGGAAACACCATATATTTT. The chain has TRBV20-1 and TRBJ1-3; TRBD1 might be the D (6 bases). V was pared by 0 bases and J by 2 bases, with 11 bases between. This CDR3 contains 15 residues. Germline assignment: CDR1 DFQATT and CDR2 SNEGSKA (reference sequence).

The gene calls are TRBV4-1 and TRBJ1-2; D not resolved. Germline CDR1 and CDR2: MGHRA and YSYEKL. The CDR3 contains 15 residues. V was pared by 1 base and J by 0 bases, with 9 bases between. The CDR3 reads CASSQVTDPNYGYTF. The CDR3 nucleotides read TGCGCCAGCAGCCAAGTAACAGATCCTAACTATGGCTACACCTTC.

Many counts were recorded for this clonotype. CDR3 nucleotides: TGCGCCAGCAGCCGCAGAACCGGGACAGCAATCTATGGCTACACCTTC. Translated: CASSRRTGTAIYGYTF. The chain recombines TRBV4-3 with TRBJ1-2; 7 bases map to TRBD1. The CDR3 sequence is 16 residues long. Germline V gene sequence: CDR1 LGHNA, CDR2 YSLEER. V dropped 4 bases and J dropped 4; count of bases not matched to a gene: 12.

This clonotype was picked up a small number of times. The gene calls are TRBV12-5 and TRBJ2-5, with TRBD2 as a possible D gene (6 bases). V gave up 7 bases and J gave up 2 bases, with 11 bases separating them. The CDR3 has 13 residues. The germline CDR1 and CDR2 sequences are LGHNT and FRNRAP. The CDR3 DNA sequence: TGTGCTAGTGTGGGGGAGGCGCAAGAGACCCAGTACTTC. Its translation is CASVGEAQETQYF.

This clonotype came up a few times. V and J are TRBV6-2 or TRBV6-3 and TRBJ1-2; tentative D call: TRBD1 (6 bases). CDR3 size: 15 residues. Germline V gene lookup returns CDR1 MNHEY and CDR2 SVGEGT. V gave up 4 bases and J gave up 0 bases, with 12 bases separating them. Here the CDR3 reads CASSWNGQPNYGYTF. The CDR3 coding sequence is TGTGCCAGCAGTTGGAACGGACAGCCTAACTATGGCTACACCTTC.

The chain carries TRBV20-1 and TRBJ1-5, with 9 bases lining up with TRBD1. The CDR3 extends over 16 amino acids. Germline V gene data show CDR1 as DFQATT and CDR2 as SNEGSKA (reference sequence). The ends lost 6 bases at V and 4 bases at J; junction bases unmatched: 13. The CDR3 here is CSATTRDRASNQPQHF. CDR3 nucleotides: TGCAGTGCCACAACCCGGGACAGGGCTTCGAATCAGCCCCAGCATTTT.

Remarks on this clonotype: The junction departs from germline at one end; a sequencing error may be responsible. The rearrangement joins TRBV7-3 to TRBJ2-2; the D gene is possibly TRBD2 (6 bases). The CDR3 is made up of 17 amino acids. Germline CDR1 SGHTA, CDR2 FQGTGA. CDR3 nucleotides: TGTGCCAGCAGCCCCCGGGCAGCTAGTGATTACACCGGGGGGCTGTTTTTT. Encoded protein: CASSPRAASDYTGGLFF.

This clonotype has at least ten counts. V usage is TRBV7-3 and J usage is TRBJ2-2; D is perhaps TRBD1 (6 bases). The germline gives CDR1 SGHTA, CDR2 FQGTGA. Trimming removed 5 bases from V and 8 bases from J, with 18 bases in between. The CDR3 spans 15 residues. CDR3 coding DNA: TGTGCCAGCAGCCGTATGGCAGGGGAAATGGGGGAGCTGTTTTTT. Translation gives CASSRMAGEMGELFF.

This clonotype was detected many times. The chain links TRBV28 to TRBJ2-5; 11 bases line up with TRBD2. V lost 4 bases, J lost 4 bases, and 5 bases stayed unmatched. This CDR3 comprises 15 residues. The germline gives CDR1 MDHEN, CDR2 SYDVKM. CDR3 sequence reads: CASSSGTSGTETQYF. CDR3 DNA: TGTGCCAGCAGTTCCGGGACTAGCGGTACAGAGACCCAGTACTTC.

This clonotype was seen a handful of times. J is TRBJ1-5 and V is TRBV6-2 or TRBV6-3; D not certain. The CDR3 extends over 15 amino acids. V was shortened by 3 bases and J by 6 bases, with 15 bases between the two germline ends. The germline gives CDR1 MNHEY, CDR2 SVGEGT. The CDR3 protein is CASSYLGQGRQPQHF. CDR3 coding DNA: TGTGCCAGCAGTTATTTGGGTCAAGGGCGTCAGCCCCAGCATTTT.

CDR3 sequence: CASSESTVATQYF. The CDR3 coding sequence is TGTGCCAGCAGTGAGTCGACGGTTGCGACCCAGTACTTC. This chain links TRBV6-1 with TRBJ2-5, with unresolved D. The germline V and J ends were trimmed by 3 bases and 7 bases, with 12 bases remaining between them. The CDR3 totals 13 residues. Germline V CDR1 and CDR2: MNHNS, SASEGT.

This clonotype was found a few times. This chain uses TRBV6-1 with TRBJ2-5, with unresolved D. Germline V CDR1 and CDR2: MNHNS, SASEGT. The V gene lost 7 bases and the J gene lost 5 bases, with 11 bases spanning the gap. The CDR3 consists of 12 residues. CDR3 nucleotide sequence: TGTGCCAGCAAGAAGGATGCGGAGACCCAGTACTTC. Its translation is CASKKDAETQYF.

This clonotype was counted at least ten times. The genes are TRBV28 and TRBJ2-5, with D possibly TRBD2 on 5 matching bases. CDR3 length: 12 amino acids. Trimming cost V 3 bases and J 12 bases, with 14 bases left between them. Germline V gene sequence: CDR1 MDHEN, CDR2 SYDVKM. Here the CDR3 DNA reads TGTGCCAGCAGTTTTGGGAGTGTACAAAAGTACTTC. Protein sequence: CASSFGSVQKYF. The variable domain in full, completed from reference TRBV28 and TRBJ2-5, reads DVKVTQSSRYLVKRTGEKVFLECVQDMDHENMFWYRQDPGLGLRLIYFSYDVKMKEKGDIPEGYSVSREKKERFSLILESASTNQTSMYLCASSFGSVQKYFGPGTRLLVL.

This clonotype was observed at least ten times. Written as DNA, the CDR3 is TGTGCCAGCAGGCTAGAGGCCTACGAGCAGTACTTC. This gives the protein CASRLEAYEQYF. This chain joins TRBV2 and TRBJ2-7; no clear D. CDR3 length: 12 residues. Germline CDR1 is SNHLY and CDR2 is FYNNEI. The V and J ends lost 6 bases and 2 bases respectively, with 8 bases between them. The full variable domain, in which reference TRBV2 and TRBJ2-7 provide the parts outside the CDR3, is EPEVTQTPSHQVTQMGQEVILRCVPISNHLYFYWYRQILGQKVEFLVSFYNNEISEKSEIFDDQFSVERPDGSNFTLKIRSTKLEDSAMYFCASRLEAYEQYFGPGTRLTVT.

The sample holds many counts of this clonotype. This CDR3 is CASSDLAGVGTQYF. The CDR3 coding sequence is TGTGCCAGCAGTGATTTAGCGGGAGTGGGGACGCAGTATTTT. The gene calls are TRBV2 and TRBJ2-3; 9 bases agree with TRBD2. CDR1 is SNHLY, CDR2 FYNNEI, per germline. The J segment lost 9 bases and the V segment lost 3 bases, leaving 7 bases of the junction unmatched. The CDR3 runs 14 residues.

The chain is built from TRBV20-1 and TRBJ1-6; D gene uncertain. V lost 3 bases and J lost 3, with 6 bases in between. The CDR3 spans 13 residues. Germline V gives CDR1 DFQATT, CDR2 SNEGSKA (reference sequence). The CDR3 DNA sequence: TGCAGTGCTAGGACGGTCTATAATTCACCCCTCCACTTT. Translating it yields CSARTVYNSPLHF.